The next 32 T cell receptor beta chains were all read from a single sample in a study of cytomegalovirus exposure and HLA in healthy donors. The table came from immunoSEQ multiplex PCR; TCRdb's copy has only in-frame clones and leaves some out. The sample includes 250,000 to 400,000 clones, roughly 86% of them seen just once. Specimen: PBMCs. These receptors were collected from a man aged 25 to 40 in good health and CMV-seronegative.

This chain connects TRBV5-6 to TRBJ2-3; D may be TRBD1 (5 bases). This CDR3 comprises 16 residues. The V gene's germline CDR1 is SGHDT and CDR2 YYEEEE. V was shortened by 4 bases and J by 2 bases, with 17 bases between the two germline ends. DNA for the CDR3: TGTGCCAGCAGCACCGGACGCTCCAGGGTCACAGATACGCAGTATTTT. It codes for CASSTGRSRVTDTQYF.

The chain joins TRBV19 to TRBJ1-1, with 7 bases lining up with TRBD1. Germline lookup yields CDR1 LNHDA and CDR2 SQIVND (reference sequence). The J segment lost 7 bases and the V segment lost 5 bases, leaving 4 bases of the junction unmatched. The CDR3 totals 12 residues. The CDR3 coding sequence is TGTGCCAGTAGTTTCCGGGACAGTGAAGCTTTCTTT. Translation gives CASSFRDSEAFF.

Here the CDR3 DNA reads TGCGCCAGCAGCCAAGACCCCCCAGGGGTGCTCTACGAGCAGTACTTC. This gives the protein CASSQDPPGVLYEQYF. The J gene is TRBJ2-7, the V gene TRBV4-3, with a tentative D call TRBD1 (6 bases). The CDR3 loop spans 16 amino acids. Trimming cost V 0 bases and J 3 bases, with 15 bases left between them. CDR1 is LGHNA, CDR2 YSLEER, per germline.

This clone was observed a handful of times. The V call is TRBV6-1, the J call TRBJ1-5, with 8 bases matching TRBD1. J was trimmed by 1 base and V by 2 bases; bases with no gene match: 10. The CDR3 is 18 amino acids. Germline V gene sequence: CDR1 MNHNS, CDR2 SASEGT. In nucleotides, the CDR3 is TGTGCCAGCAGTGAAAGGACAGGGCCCGCTGGGAGCAATCAGCCCCAGCATTTT. As protein: CASSERTGPAGSNQPQHF.

The genes are TRBV5-4 and TRBJ1-1; D remains ambiguous. The CDR3 length is 15 residues. Germline V CDR1 and CDR2: SGHNT, YYREEE (reference sequence). V was pared by 0 bases and J by 7 bases, with 16 bases between. The CDR3 region is CASSLEIPAVGEAFF. CDR3 in DNA: TGTGCCAGCAGCTTGGAGATCCCCGCGGTCGGTGAAGCTTTCTTT.

CDR3 in amino acids: CASSDPGTSGGYNEQFF. The CDR3 coding sequence is TGTGCCAGCAGTGACCCCGGGACTAGCGGGGGCTACAATGAGCAGTTCTTC. The chain links TRBV2 to TRBJ2-1; 14 bases match TRBD2. After removal of 3 bases from V and 3 bases from J, the junction contained 4 bases not matched to a gene. The CDR3 runs 17 residues. The germline V gene encodes CDR1 SNHLY and CDR2 FYNNEI.

As for this clone: At one boundary the junction diverges from the germline segment, which might be a read error. The chain's CDR3 is CSVEDWGSTTYTQYF. CDR3 DNA: TGCAGCGTTGAAGATTGGGGCAGTACCACATATACGCAGTATTTT. The V and J genes are TRBV29-1 and TRBJ2-3, with D possibly being TRBD1 (5 bases). CDR1 is SQVTM, CDR2 ANQGSEA, per germline. The CDR3 has 15 residues.

The gene calls are TRBV18 and TRBJ1-2, with 8 bases that match TRBD1. CDR1 is KGHSH, CDR2 LQKENI, per germline. The ends lost 2 bases at V and 4 bases at J; junction bases unmatched: 6. CDR3 length equals 15 residues. The CDR3 region is CASSPDRGPTYGYTF. In nucleotides, the CDR3 is TGTGCCAGCTCACCAGACAGGGGTCCAACCTATGGCTACACCTTC.

J is TRBJ2-2 and V is TRBV13, with 10 positions matching TRBD2. Germline loops: CDR1 PRHDT, CDR2 FYEKMQ (reference sequence). Unmatched junction bases numbered 0, after V lost 5 bases and J lost 0 bases. There are 15 residues in the CDR3. DNA of the CDR3: TGTGCCAGCAGCCTAGCGGGGGCGAACACCGGGGAGCTGTTTTTT. Translated: CASSLAGANTGELFF.

The chain recombines TRBV15 with TRBJ1-1, with D unresolved. The CDR3 consists of 15 residues. Germline CDR1 reads LNHNV; CDR2 reads YYDKDF (reference sequence). V shed 0 bases and J shed 0 bases, with 8 bases lying between them. Here the CDR3 DNA reads TGTGCCACCAGCAGAGATTTAGCAATGAACACTGAAGCTTTCTTT. As protein: CATSRDLAMNTEAFF.

The J gene is TRBJ2-5, the V gene TRBV18; a possible D gene is TRBD2 (9 bases). The CDR3 sequence is 19 residues long. Trimming pared 3 bases from V and 2 bases from J, leaving 25 bases between. Germline V lookup: CDR1 KGHSH, CDR2 LQKENI. The CDR3 DNA sequence: TGTGCCAGCTCACCGCGACAGGGGTACGCTAGCGGGGATCAAGAGACCCAGTACTTC. Its translation is CASSPRQGYASGDQETQYF. Full variable domain (outside the CDR3, taken from reference TRBV18 and TRBJ2-5): NAGVMQNPRHLVRRRGQEARLRCSPMKGHSHVYWYRQLPEEGLKFMVYLQKENIIDESGMPKERFSAEFPKEGPSILRIQQVVRGDSAAYFCASSPRQGYASGDQETQYFGPGTRLLVL.

This clone came up once. This chain uses TRBV9 with TRBJ2-1; 10 nucleotides line up with TRBD2. The CDR3 extends over 15 amino acids. The germline V gene encodes CDR1 SGDLS and CDR2 YYNGEE. Trimming removed 4 bases from V and 2 bases from J; junction bases left unmatched: 3. This CDR3 reads CASSISGGTYNEQFF. The CDR3 nucleotides read TGTGCCAGCAGCATTAGCGGGGGGACCTACAATGAGCAGTTCTTC.

The chain has TRBV7-2 and TRBJ1-2, with 7 nucleotides matching TRBD1. Looked up from germline, CDR1 is SGHTA and CDR2 is FQGNSA. V trimming: 1 base; J trimming: 8 bases; junction bases outside the gene matches: 7. This CDR3 region has 14 residues. CDR3 DNA: TGTGCCAGCAGCTTAGAGGGGAACAGGGGAGGCTACACCTTC. This codes for CASSLEGNRGGYTF. The whole variable domain, filled in from reference TRBV7-2 and TRBJ1-2, reads GAGVSQSPSNKVTEKGKDVELRCDPISGHTALYWYRQSLGQGLEFLIYFQGNSAPDKSGLPSDRFSAERTGGSVSTLTIQRTQQEDSAVYLCASSLEGNRGGYTFGSGTRLTVV.

The rearrangement joins TRBV7-9 to TRBJ2-4; 7 positions agree with TRBD1. The V gene's germline CDR1 is SEHNR and CDR2 FQNEAQ (reference sequence). The CDR3 spans 18 residues. The V and J ends lost 1 base and 0 bases, in that order; junction bases with no gene match: 9. The CDR3 sequence: CASSLGDSESLAKNIQYF. The DNA of the CDR3 is TGTGCCAGCAGCTTAGGGGACAGCGAGTCTCTAGCCAAAAACATTCAGTACTTC.

DNA for the CDR3: TGTGCCAGTAGTCCTCGTAGGGGAACCTACGAGCAGTACTTC. Its protein product is CASSPRRGTYEQYF. The V and J genes are TRBV19 and TRBJ2-7, with a possible D match to TRBD1 (5 bases). The CDR3 loop spans 14 amino acids. The germline CDR1 and CDR2 sequences are LNHDA and SQIVND (reference sequence). The V gene lost 5 bases and the J gene lost 2 bases, with 13 bases spanning the gap.

This clone has just a few counts. This sequence joins TRBV9 and TRBJ1-2; no definite D call. Per the germline V gene, CDR1 is SGDLS and CDR2 is YYNGEE. This CDR3 contains 10 residues. Trimming cost V 3 bases and J 7 bases, with 4 bases left between them. In nucleotides, the CDR3 is TGTGCCAGCAGCGGAGGTGGCTACACCTTC. This codes for CASSGGGYTF.

The chain uses TRBV29-1 and TRBJ1-1; TRBD1 matches 8 bases. V lost 5 bases, J lost 1 base, and 9 bases stayed unmatched. The CDR3 sequence is 15 residues long. Looked up from germline, CDR1 is SQVTM and CDR2 is ANQGSEA. In DNA form, the CDR3 reads TGCAGCGTTTTACGTGGACAGGGAAGGAACACTGAAGCTTTCTTT. Its translation: CSVLRGQGRNTEAFF.

The rearrangement uses TRBV11-2 and TRBJ2-2, with 7 bases lining up with TRBD1. Germline V lookup: CDR1 SGHAT, CDR2 FQNNGV. With 3 bases clipped from V and 2 bases from J, the junction kept 6 bases outside the gene matches. The CDR3 is 16 amino acids. The CDR3 nucleotides read TGTGCCAGCAGCTTGCAGGGGGTTTCCAACACCGGGGAGCTGTTTTTT. It yields the protein CASSLQGVSNTGELFF.

Comments on this clone: Other DNA sequences of this sample code for an identical CDR3. The V call is TRBV7-2, the J call TRBJ2-1, with 9 bases fitting TRBD1. The CDR3 runs 15 residues. Per germline, CDR1 SGHTA and CDR2 FQGNSA. V gave up 5 bases and J gave up 1 base; unmatched junction bases: 3. CDR3 region: CASSADRGSYNEQFF. The CDR3 region has the DNA TGTGCCAGCAGCGCCGACAGGGGGTCCTACAATGAGCAGTTCTTC.

Only a few counts were recorded for this clone. The chain is built from TRBV2 and TRBJ2-7, with D possibly matching TRBD1 (5 bases). The length of the CDR3 is 14 residues. CDR1 SNHLY and CDR2 FYNNEI come from the germline V gene. With 3 bases removed from V and 3 bases from J, the gap between germline ends came to 12 bases. The CDR3 DNA sequence: TGTGCCAGCAGTGACGACAGAGGTGGCTACGAGCAGTACTTC. As protein: CASSDDRGGYEQYF. The full variable domain, rest sourced from reference TRBV2 and TRBJ2-7, is EPEVTQTPSHQVTQMGQEVILRCVPISNHLYFYWYRQILGQKVEFLVSFYNNEISEKSEIFDDQFSVERPDGSNFTLKIRSTKLEDSAMYFCASSDDRGGYEQYFGPGTRLTVT.

V is TRBV5-6 and J is TRBJ1-2; unclear D gene. Germline loops: CDR1 SGHDT, CDR2 YYEEEE. Trimming removed 4 bases at V and 3 bases at J, with 22 bases between. This CDR3 spans 17 amino acids. CDR3: CASSHLSTSVRDYGYTF. The CDR3 DNA reads as TGTGCCAGCAGCCACCTTTCGACGTCGGTCCGGGACTATGGCTACACCTTC.

V gene TRBV15 combines with J gene TRBJ2-2; D perhaps matches TRBD2 (5 bases). The V and J ends lost 0 bases and 0 bases respectively, with 11 bases between them. Germline loops: CDR1 LNHNV, CDR2 YYDKDF (reference sequence). This CDR3 spans 17 amino acids. CDR3 bases: TGTGCCACCAGCAGAGATCTTTCCGGGGCGAACACCGGGGAGCTGTTTTTT. Translation gives CATSRDLSGANTGELFF.

The V gene is TRBV4-3, the J gene TRBJ1-3; weak D call: TRBD1 (5 bases). CDR3 length: 15 residues. Trimming pared 1 base from V and 8 bases from J, leaving 15 bases between. Germline V CDR1 and CDR2: LGHNA, YSLEER. The CDR3 bases are TGCGCCAGCAGCCAAGTCGGGGGGGGAATTGACACCATATATTTT. Translated, it gives CASSQVGGGIDTIYF.

V gene TRBV19 combines with J gene TRBJ1-4, with TRBD1 identical over 9 bases. Germline-derived CDR1 and CDR2 are LNHDA and SQIVND (reference sequence). This CDR3 comprises 15 residues. The V segment lost 7 bases and the J segment 6 bases; nucleotides outside the gene matches: 9. CDR3 region: CASKTGGTGDEKLFF. DNA of the CDR3: TGTGCCAGTAAGACAGGGGGGACGGGTGATGAAAAACTGTTTTTT.

The V and J genes are TRBV29-1 and TRBJ2-1, with TRBD1 identical over 7 bases. The CDR3 extends over 15 amino acids. Germline V gene sequence: CDR1 SQVTM, CDR2 ANQGSEA. Trimming cost V 0 bases and J 1 base; bases outside gene matches: 3. CDR3 sequence: CSVEDRDRSYNEQFF. DNA of the CDR3: TGCAGCGTTGAAGATCGGGACAGATCCTACAATGAGCAGTTCTTC.

The chain couples TRBV5-1 to TRBJ2-5; no firm D call. The CDR3 totals 13 residues. From germline, CDR1 is SGHRS and CDR2 YFSETQ. V lost 0 bases to trimming and J lost 2 bases, with 5 bases between them. The CDR3 coding sequence is TGCGCCAGCAGCTTGGGGAGTCAAGAGACCCAGTACTTC. This translates into CASSLGSQETQYF.

This chain uses TRBV4-1 with TRBJ2-3, with a tentative D call TRBD1 (6 bases). The CDR3 runs 16 residues. Trimming pared 4 bases from V and 6 bases from J, leaving 20 bases between. Per germline, CDR1 MGHRA and CDR2 YSYEKL. In DNA, the CDR3 is TGCGCCAGCAGCCCCGGGGCAGGGGCCCTTACCGATACGCAGTATTTT. Protein product: CASSPGAGALTDTQYF.

The table lists this clone with a count of one. The CDR3 nucleotides are TGTGCCAGCAGCTTAACTCAGGGGACCCAGTACTTC. Translating it yields CASSLTQGTQYF. The chain is built from TRBV7-6 and TRBJ2-5; D is possibly TRBD1 (5 bases). CDR3 size: 12 residues. V dropped 2 bases and J dropped 7 bases, with 8 bases sitting between them. CDR1 is SGHVS, CDR2 FNYEAQ, per germline.

This clone was found once. This CDR3 reads CATSRDPKSGAHTDTQYF. The CDR3 DNA reads as TGTGCCACCAGCAGAGATCCGAAGAGCGGGGCCCACACAGATACGCAGTATTTT. J is TRBJ2-3 and V is TRBV15; 7 bases align to TRBD2. Per germline, CDR1 LNHNV and CDR2 YYDKDF (reference sequence). V was pared by 0 bases and J by 2 bases, with 11 bases of the junction left unmatched. CDR3 size: 18 residues.

This chain uses TRBV5-4 with TRBJ2-2; perhaps TRBD1 as D (6 bases). The CDR3 loop spans 16 amino acids. The V gene's germline CDR1 is SGHNT and CDR2 YYREEE (reference sequence). Trimming took off 4 bases at V and 2 bases at J, with 15 bases between the two ends. CDR3 in DNA: TGTGCCAGCAGCACCGGACAGATCCGTAACACCGGGGAGCTGTTTTTT. Translated: CASSTGQIRNTGELFF.

V gene TRBV5-5 combines with J gene TRBJ2-7; no reliable D call. Trimming cost V 4 bases and J 3 bases, with 11 bases left between them. CDR1 and CDR2 (germline): SGHKS, YYEKEE (reference sequence). The CDR3 runs to 13 residues. The DNA of the CDR3 is TGTGCCAGCAGCCCCCCCCCATTCTACGAGCAGTACTTC. Encoded protein: CASSPPPFYEQYF.

The V gene is TRBV4-3, the J gene TRBJ1-6; 7 nucleotides agree with TRBD1. Per germline, CDR1 LGHNA and CDR2 YSLEER. The CDR3 sequence is 21 residues long. The V gene end was trimmed by 2 bases and the J gene end by 9 bases; junction bases not matched to a gene: 25. The CDR3 bases are TGCGCCAGCAGCCAAAGGTCCCATCGGAACCCCTTTAGACAGGGTGGTTCACCCCTCCACTTT. Its protein product is CASSQRSHRNPFRQGGSPLHF.